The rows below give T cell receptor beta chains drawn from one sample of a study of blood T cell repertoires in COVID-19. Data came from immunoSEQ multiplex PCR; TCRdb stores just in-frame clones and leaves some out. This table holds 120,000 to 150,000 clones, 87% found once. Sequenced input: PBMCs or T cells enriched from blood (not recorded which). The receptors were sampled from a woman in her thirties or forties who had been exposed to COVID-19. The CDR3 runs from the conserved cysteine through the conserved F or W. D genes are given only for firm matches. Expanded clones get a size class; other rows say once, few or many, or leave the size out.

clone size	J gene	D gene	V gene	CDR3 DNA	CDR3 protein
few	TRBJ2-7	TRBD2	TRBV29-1	TGCAGCGTTGGGTTGGGGACTAGCGGGAGTCTCGGGCAGTACTTC	CSVGLGTSGSLGQYF
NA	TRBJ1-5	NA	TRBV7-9	TGTGCCAGCAGCTCGGGGGGGCACGGCAATCAGCCCCAGCATTTT	CASSSGGHGNQPQHF
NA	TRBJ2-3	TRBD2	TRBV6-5	TGTGCCAGCAGTTACTCGACTAGCCAGCCTCAGTATTTT	CASSYSTSQPQYF
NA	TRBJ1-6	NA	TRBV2	TGTGCCAGCAGTGAAAGGCGGCCGAACGGTTCACCCCTCCACTTT	CASSERRPNGSPLHF
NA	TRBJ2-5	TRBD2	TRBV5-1	TGCGCCAGCAGCTTGATAGGACTAGCGTCGGAGACCCAGTACTTC	CASSLIGLASETQYF
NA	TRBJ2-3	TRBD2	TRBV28	TGTGCCAGCAGTGTGGAACTAGCGGGAAGCACAGATACGCAGTATTTT	CASSVELAGSTDTQYF
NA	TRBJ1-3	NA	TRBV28	TGTGCCAGCAGCCCCAGCGTCCTCTCTGGAAACACCATATATTTT	CASSPSVLSGNTIYF
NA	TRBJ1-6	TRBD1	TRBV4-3	TGCGCCAGCAGCCAAGATTCCCGGACAGGGGGCCATTCACCCCTCCACTTT	CASSQDSRTGGHSPLHF
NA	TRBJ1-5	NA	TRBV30	TGTGCCTGGAGTGCTACAGTGGAGGTAAGCAATCAGCCCCAGCATTTT	CAWSATVEVSNQPQHF
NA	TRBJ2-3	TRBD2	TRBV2	TGTGCCAGCGAGCGGGGGGCTAGCACAGATACGCAGTATTTT	CASERGASTDTQYF
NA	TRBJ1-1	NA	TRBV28	TGTGCCAGCAGTTTACCCTCCAGTATGAACACTGAAGCTTTCTTT	CASSLPSSMNTEAFF
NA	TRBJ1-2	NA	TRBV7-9	TGTGCCAGCAGCTTCACCGGACTCCGTGTTAGCTACACCTTC	CASSFTGLRVSYTF
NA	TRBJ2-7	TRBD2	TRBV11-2	TGTGCCAGCAGCTTAAGGCGGGAGGCACTCAGCTCCTACGAGCAGTACTTC	CASSLRREALSSYEQYF
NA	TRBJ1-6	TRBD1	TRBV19	TGTGCCAGTAGTGTTCAGGGGGCGAGAGGTTCACCCCTCCACTTT	CASSVQGARGSPLHF
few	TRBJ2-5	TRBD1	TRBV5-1	TGCGCCAGCAGAGGGGACAGGGCCGGGGAGACCCAGTACTTC	CASRGDRAGETQYF
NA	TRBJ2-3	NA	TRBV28	TGTGCCAGCAGTCAGTATTCGGGCGGGGATAGCACAGATACGCAGTATTTT	CASSQYSGGDSTDTQYF
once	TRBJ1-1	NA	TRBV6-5	TGTGCCAGCGCAAGACAGATTTACACTGAAGCTTTCTTT	CASARQIYTEAFF
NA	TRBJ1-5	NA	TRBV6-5	TGTGCCAGCAGTAGGGGTGGCAATCAGCCCCAGCATTTT	CASSRGGNQPQHF
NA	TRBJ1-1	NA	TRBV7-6	TGTGCCAGCAGCCCGAGGTTGAACACTGAAGCTTTCTTT	CASSPRLNTEAFF
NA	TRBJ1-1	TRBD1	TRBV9	TGTGCCAGCAGCCCTTTTGGGACAGAAATGAACACTGAAGCTTTCTTT	CASSPFGTEMNTEAFF
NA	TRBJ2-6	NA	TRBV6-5	TGTGCCAGCAGCCAATTCTCTGGGGCCAACGTCCTGACTTTC	CASSQFSGANVLTF
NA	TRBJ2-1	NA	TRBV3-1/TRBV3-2	TGTGCCAGCAGCCCGACTAGGTCTCCGTCCTACAATGAGCAGTTCTTC	CASSPTRSPSYNEQFF
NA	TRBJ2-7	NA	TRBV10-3	TGTGCCATCGGTGAAGCAGGGGTGTACGAGCAGTACTTC	CAIGEAGVYEQYF
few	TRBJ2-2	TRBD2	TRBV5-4	TGTGCCAGCACTGCTCAGCGGGGGAACACCGGGGAGCTGTTTTTT	CASTAQRGNTGELFF
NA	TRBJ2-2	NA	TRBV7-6	TGTGCCAGCAGCCTACTGCACACCGGGGAGCTGTTTTTT	CASSLLHTGELFF
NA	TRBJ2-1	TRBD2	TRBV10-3	TGTGCCATCGGTCTAGCGGGCACCAATGAGCAGTTCTTC	CAIGLAGTNEQFF
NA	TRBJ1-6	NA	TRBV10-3	TGTGCCATTAACAGGGACAATAATTCACCCCTCCACTTT	CAINRDNNSPLHF
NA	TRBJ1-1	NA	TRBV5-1	TGCGCCAGCAGCTTGGCCGGGGGACTGAACACTGAAGCTTTCTTT	CASSLAGGLNTEAFF
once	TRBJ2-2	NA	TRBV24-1	TGTGCCACCAGTATCCCCGGTCGGGATTGGCGCAACACCGGGGAGCTGTTTTTT	CATSIPGRDWRNTGELFF
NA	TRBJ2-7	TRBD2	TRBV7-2	TGTGCCAGCAGCTTAGGGTACTCGGGGGGAACCTACGAGCAGTACTTC	CASSLGYSGGTYEQYF
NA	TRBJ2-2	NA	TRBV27	TGTGCCAGCAGTCGTCGGGTCTCCTGGACCGGGGAGCTGTTTTTT	CASSRRVSWTGELFF
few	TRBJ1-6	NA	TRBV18	TGTGCCAGCTCACCATCGGGATCGGGGTCACCCCTCCACTTT	CASSPSGSGSPLHF
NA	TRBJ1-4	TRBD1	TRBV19	TGTGCCAGTAGTGCCGACAGGGCCCGGACCTCTAATGAAAAACTGTTTTTT	CASSADRARTSNEKLFF